These 4 T cell receptor beta chains came from one sample sequenced in a study of CD8 T cells in ankylosing spondylitis. TCRdb reprocessed the 5' RACE reads with MiXCR, giving one entry per CDR3 protein. This table has 150,000 or so distinct CDR3 sequences, around a third appearing once. Sequenced input: synovial fluid, either unsorted or a sorted T cell fraction (not recorded which). All receptors derive from a male donor with ankylosing spondylitis.

This clonotype has a handful of counts. This chain uses TRBV6-4 with TRBJ1-1, with a possible D match to TRBD1 (6 bases). The CDR3 length is 13 residues. Trimming shortened V by 10 bases and J by 4 bases, and 16 bases separated the two germline ends. CDR1 is MRHNA and CDR2 is SNTAGT in the germline V gene. The CDR3 DNA is TGTGCCATACAACAGGGTGAAGGCACTGAAGCTTTCTTT. As protein: CAIQQGEGTEAFF.

This rearrangement joins TRBV24-1 to TRBJ2-1, with 9 bases aligning to TRBD1. The CDR3 runs 16 residues. Germline V gene data show CDR1 as KGHDR and CDR2 as SFDVKD. J gave up 8 bases and V 3 bases, and 10 bases lay outside the gene matches. The CDR3 is CATSDQQGAIGDEQFF. The CDR3 DNA follows: TGTGCCACCAGTGATCAACAGGGGGCTATTGGGGATGAGCAGTTCTTC.

The rearrangement links TRBV20-1 to TRBJ1-3, with D possibly TRBD1 on 5 matching bases. The CDR3 covers 16 residues. The germline gives CDR1 DFQATT, CDR2 SNEGSKA (reference sequence). V was cut by 0 bases and J by 2 bases, with 14 bases left in between. The CDR3 spells CSARDGLKGTGNTIYF. In nucleotides, the CDR3 is TGCAGTGCTAGAGATGGTTTAAAGGGGACTGGAAACACCATATATTTT.

CDR3 loop: CSASQLGQETQYF. In nucleotides, the CDR3 is TGCAGTGCTAGCCAACTAGGGCAAGAGACCCAGTACTTC. V usage is TRBV20-1 and J usage is TRBJ2-5; weak D call: TRBD2 (5 bases). The CDR3 has 13 amino acids. CDR1 is DFQATT and CDR2 is SNEGSKA in the germline V gene (reference sequence). Trimming stripped 3 bases from V and 2 bases from J, with 10 bases between.